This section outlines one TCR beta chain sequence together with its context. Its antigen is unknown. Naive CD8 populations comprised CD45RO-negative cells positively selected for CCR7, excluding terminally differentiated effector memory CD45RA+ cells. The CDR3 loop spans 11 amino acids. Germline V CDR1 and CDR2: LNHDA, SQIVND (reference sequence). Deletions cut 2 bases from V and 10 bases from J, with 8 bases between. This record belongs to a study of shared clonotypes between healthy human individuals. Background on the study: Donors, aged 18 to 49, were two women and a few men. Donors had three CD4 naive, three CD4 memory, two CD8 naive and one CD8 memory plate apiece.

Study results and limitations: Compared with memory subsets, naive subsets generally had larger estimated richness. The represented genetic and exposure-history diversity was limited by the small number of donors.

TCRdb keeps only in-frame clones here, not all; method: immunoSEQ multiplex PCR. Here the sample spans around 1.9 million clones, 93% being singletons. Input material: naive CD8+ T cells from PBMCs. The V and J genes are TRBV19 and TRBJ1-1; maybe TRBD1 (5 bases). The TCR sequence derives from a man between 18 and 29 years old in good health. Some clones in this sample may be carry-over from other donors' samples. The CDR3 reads CASSIQGGAFF. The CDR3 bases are TGTGCCAGTAGTATACAGGGAGGAGCTTTCTTT.